These T cell receptor beta chains were read from a single sample in a study of cytomegalovirus exposure and HLA in healthy donors. The protocol was immunoSEQ multiplex PCR, while the TCRdb copy is restricted to in-frame clones and leaves out a portion. The data show around 150,000 clones, approximately 80% seen once. Sequencing was performed on PBMCs. These receptors all come from a man between 18 and 29 years old in good health and CMV-seropositive. Each CDR3 is given with its conserved first and last residue. D genes are given only for firm matches. Size tells how often a clone was seen (once, few, many) or the class of an expanded clone, and some rows leave it out.

v_call	clone_size	d_call	j_call	cdr3_aa	cdr3_nt
TRBV7-6	.	.	TRBJ1-2	CASSLDVEGYGYTF	TGTGCCAGCAGCTTAGACGTTGAGGGATATGGCTACACCTTC
TRBV7-9	.	.	TRBJ2-5	CSSTTGQGPGETQYF	TGTTCCAGCACTACCGGGCAGGGGCCCGGGGAGACCCAGTACTTC
TRBV11-2	.	TRBD2	TRBJ2-5	CASSLDFIGLGQETQYF	TGTGCCAGCAGCTTAGATTTTATCGGACTAGGACAAGAGACCCAGTACTTC
TRBV11-2	.	.	TRBJ2-1	CASSPARVFNEQFF	TGTGCCAGCAGCCCTGCACGAGTGTTCAATGAGCAGTTCTTC
TRBV4-1	.	TRBD1	TRBJ2-4	CASSQDYGTGVLAKNIQYF	TGCGCCAGCAGCCAAGATTATGGGACAGGGGTTCTAGCCAAAAACATTCAGTACTTC
TRBV6-1	.	.	TRBJ1-3	CASREQATGNTIYF	TGTGCCAGCAGAGAACAGGCTACTGGAAACACCATATATTTT
TRBV7-9	.	.	TRBJ2-5	CASSLTGWDQETQYF	TGTGCCAGCAGCTTAACAGGATGGGACCAAGAGACCCAGTACTTC
TRBV7-6	.	.	TRBJ2-7	CASSLSAGRYEQYF	TGTGCCAGCAGCTTATCCGCGGGTCGCTACGAGCAGTACTTC
TRBV4-1	.	TRBD2	TRBJ2-3	CASSQDTSGSTDTQYF	TGCGCCAGCAGCCAAGATACTAGCGGGAGCACAGATACGCAGTATTTT
TRBV4-1	.	TRBD1	TRBJ1-4	CASSQRTGGEKLFF	TGCGCCAGCAGCCAACGGACAGGGGGGGAAAAACTGTTTTTT
TRBV2	few	.	TRBJ1-1	CAKGAEREAFF	TGTGCCAAAGGGGCAGAAAGGGAAGCTTTCTTT
TRBV7-8	.	.	TRBJ2-7	CASTGGYVSYEQYF	TGTGCCAGCACCGGGGGTTATGTGTCTTACGAGCAGTACTTC
TRBV7-9	.	TRBD2	TRBJ2-1	CSSSLPSLAGSMGYNEQFF	TGTTCCAGCAGCTTACCCTCGCTAGCGGGTTCTATGGGGTACAATGAGCAGTTCTTC
TRBV5-1	.	TRBD1	TRBJ2-2	CASSAGQGNTGELFF	TGCGCCAGCAGCGCCGGACAGGGGAACACCGGGGAGCTGTTTTTT
TRBV30	.	.	TRBJ1-4	CAWSVLAGRGKLFF	TGTGCCTGGAGTGTATTAGCGGGGCGTGGAAAACTGTTTTTT
TRBV27	.	TRBD1	TRBJ1-3	CASSLRSAGGISGNTIYF	TGTGCCAGCAGTTTACGTTCGGCAGGGGGGATCTCTGGAAACACCATATATTTT
TRBV19	.	.	TRBJ1-2	CASTLGPANYGYTF	TGTGCCAGTACCCTGGGGCCGGCTAACTATGGCTACACCTTC
TRBV18	.	.	TRBJ2-7	CASSPSGVEQYF	TGTGCCAGCTCACCATCCGGGGTCGAGCAGTACTTC
TRBV19	.	TRBD1	TRBJ1-5	CASSVVQGGNQPQHF	TGTGCCAGTAGTGTGGTCCAGGGGGGTAATCAGCCCCAGCATTTT
TRBV27	.	.	TRBJ2-1	CASSTPAGPLGNEQFF	TGTGCCAGCAGTACCCCCGCAGGGCCCTTAGGCAATGAGCAGTTCTTC
TRBV2	.	.	TRBJ1-5	CASTSGSNQPQHF	TGTGCCAGCACCTCGGGGTCCAATCAGCCCCAGCATTTT
TRBV29-1	.	TRBD2	TRBJ2-5	CSVEDLIRSGRTPGETQYF	TGCAGCGTTGAAGATCTTATCCGGAGCGGGAGGACTCCCGGGGAGACCCAGTACTTC
TRBV7-9	.	TRBD2	TRBJ2-3	CASSRTSGGRTDTQYF	TGTGCCAGCAGTCGGACTAGCGGGGGGAGGACAGATACGCAGTATTTT
TRBV6-1	.	.	TRBJ2-5	CASSELRQETQYF	TGTGCCAGCAGTGAACTTAGACAAGAGACCCAGTACTTC
TRBV5-1	.	TRBD2	TRBJ2-2	CASSSGLANTGELFF	TGCGCCAGCAGCTCCGGACTAGCGAACACCGGGGAGCTGTTTTTT
TRBV9	.	.	TRBJ2-1	CASSVGLSSYNEQFF	TGTGCCAGCAGCGTAGGACTCAGCTCCTACAATGAGCAGTTCTTC
TRBV5-1	.	.	TRBJ2-3	CASSTGSPPDTQYF	TGCGCCAGCAGTACGGGGAGCCCACCAGATACGCAGTATTTT